The subject of this entry is one T cell receptor (beta chain). Its antigen is currently unknown. These data originate in a study of OX40 agonist ivuxolimab in advanced cancers. Broader study findings: The mean number of expanded clones was higher in CD8+ T cells than in CD4+.

This table comes from immunoSEQ multiplex PCR, and its TCRdb copy is limited to in-frame clones, with some not included. Found here are roughly 40,000 clones, approximately 90% of them singletons; the top ten hold 6%. The sequences come from CD4+ or CD8+ T cells sorted from blood, collected in a trial of the OX40 agonist ivuxolimab. This clonotype was sampled from an adult with an advanced solid tumor such as melanoma, head and neck, liver or kidney cancer.

The CDR3 region is CASVAGVSDTQYF. The CDR3 DNA reads TGTGCCAGCGTAGCGGGCGTATCAGATACGCAGTATTTT. The chain links TRBV28 to TRBJ2-3, with 7 bases fitting TRBD2. The J segment lost 4 bases and the V segment lost 8 bases, leaving 6 bases of the junction unmatched. Germline-derived CDR1 and CDR2 are MDHEN and SYDVKM. CDR3 length equals 13 residues. Based on the CDR3 plus reference TRBV28 and TRBJ2-3, the full variable domain is DVKVTQSSRYLVKRTGEKVFLECVQDMDHENMFWYRQDPGLGLRLIYFSYDVKMKEKGDIPEGYSVSREKKERFSLILESASTNQTSMYLCASVAGVSDTQYFGPGTRLTVL.